This TCR beta chain was identified in a study of cytomegalovirus exposure and HLA in healthy donors (dated 2017 in TCRdb). The study in broad terms: An earlier analysis of fewer than 750 of the donors reported 276 Gb of sequence data and 95 million to 130 million unique TCR beta sequences obtained from about 170 million T cells. Roughly 300 gigabases of sequencing data and around 85 million unique TCR sequences made up an early release that covered approximately 700 HLA-typed donors. The genetic ancestry cluster associated with self-reported Caucasian donors included 81% of the roughly 400 genotyped donors. The study aimed to test whether cataloging public T cell receptors could reveal signatures of past pathogen exposure. Using immunosequencing, the study profiled T cell repertoires from about 610 subjects and related those repertoires to cytomegalovirus serostatus. A separate validation cohort of roughly 120 different subjects was used in addition to the approximately 640-subject first cohort. High-throughput TCR immunosequencing, statistical association of individual TCRs with disease status, and machine learning were combined to predict cytomegalovirus infection status. A later analysis re-analyzed previously published TCR beta repertoires from 660 or so donors and added high-resolution HLA genotyping to study TCR occurrence patterns. In the later analysis, no new phenotypic data were used to find candidate immune exposures; instead, reliance was placed on TCR beta sequences and their occurrence across donors. To decide whether each TCR beta V gene segment behaved as functional or pseudogenic, an earlier analysis of some 540 of the donors relied on high-throughput TCR beta sequencing. Donor age, sex, ethnicity and CMV serostatus were compiled together with the repertoire data. Genome-wide SNP genotypes for about 65% of the roughly 670 donors were used in a later genetic analysis, which treated that subset as a discovery cohort. All discovery cohort repertoires had been generated using a single sequencing platform. Both class I and class II loci were covered by HLA typing, at four-digit resolution. The number of donors typed differed by locus, with roughly 620-630 for A, B, C, DRB1 and DQB1, over 500 for DQA1, 600 to 610 for DPA1, and 450 to 480 for DPB1. Because of strong linkage in the cohort, roughly 5 DR-DQ haplotypes were treated as single units for association and clustering. Among around 400 genotyped donors of the cohort, an average of roughly 230,000 unique TCR beta nucleotide sequences was sequenced per donor, of which roughly 18% were non-productive.

To note about this clone: The specificity of this receptor is unknown. There are no base qualities to consult, and no much larger clone falls within one base.

Results the study describes overall, beyond this receptor: In vitro tests confirmed that a few of the cytomegalovirus-associated TCR beta chains recognize cytomegalovirus antigens. The presence/absence analyses assumed that sequencing depth was roughly uniform across donors, and that assumption may not be true. When HLA alleles, especially DR and DQ, strongly co-occurred, TCR associations were difficult to assign to individual alleles. Correlated functional status among segregating V segments might reflect linkage disequilibrium, but an unknown experimental factor could not be ruled out. Several of the top co-occurrence clusters appeared to be linked to parvovirus B19, influenza, CMV and Epstein-Barr virus, according to a later analysis. A later analysis associated 16,951 TCR beta sequences with specific HLA alleles at a false discovery rate of 0.05. The earlier analysis of almost 600 of the donors excluded roughly 16 rarely observed V segments, including chromosome 9 orphons, because counts were too low. In the study, around 160 TCR beta chains were listed as associated with cytomegalovirus. Most CMV-associated TCR beta chains appeared to be HLA-restricted in a later analysis, and the HLA associations seemed to be driven largely by CMV exposure. A later genetic analysis associated a missense DCLRE1C variant with V-gene and J-gene trimming of TCR beta chains, and an independent cohort replicated the association. In a later analysis, HLA-associated TCR beta chains were found to be more clonally expanded and to have lower generation probabilities than equally common non-associated chains. A later analysis found that TCR association rates varied across HLA loci, with DRB1 alleles showing the most associated TCRs and HLA-C alleles the fewest. Most TCR sequences were observed very rarely across donors, whereas some public TCRs were present in many individuals. HLA typing was unavailable for some donors at each locus, so association tests used only the typed subset. A cluster of highly shared sequence variants was judged likely to represent a technical artifact of the sequencing pipeline. According to the authors, the approach could potentially be generalized to other disease states and immunological phenotypes. The cohort was sequenced for TCR beta chains only, and without alpha or paired-chain data the features that could be detected were limited. A further reported finding was that TCR beta sequences accurately predicted the HLA-A and HLA-B alleles for most subjects in the first cohort. The classifier was reported to diagnose cytomegalovirus status with high specificity and sensitivity in both the original and validation cohorts. An earlier analysis of around 600 of the donors showed that most TCR beta V segments appeared in productive rearrangements either about 87% or about 30% of the time, which broadly matched IMGT annotations. CMV serostatus was the only immune exposure information available for the cohort. A later genetic analysis reported fewer N-insertions in productive TCRs among donors in an Asian-associated ancestry cluster than the roughly 690-donor mean.

Libraries were built with the immunoSEQ multiplex PCR assay. The multiplex PCR relied on a mix of 60 forward primers for TCR Vbeta segments and 13 reverse primers for TCR Jbeta segments. A multiplex PCR assay on genomic DNA amplified the CDR3 region of rearranged TCR beta genes. The amplified TCR beta libraries were sequenced on the Illumina HiSeq System as 87-base-pair reads. The authors processed their data as follows. In a later analysis, roughly 80 million unique TCR beta chains were counted across the roughly 610 repertoires, and around 11 million of these chains were shared by at least two donors. To remove PCR and sequencing errors, raw reads were error-corrected and collapsed into unique sequences using a nearest-neighbor algorithm that merged closely related sequences. V, D and J gene segments were assigned by aligning CDR3 sequences to IMGT reference sequences. For a sequence to be retained, at least a six-nucleotide match to both a V gene segment and a J gene segment was required. Rearrangements were called productive when the CDR3 lacked stop codons and stayed in frame with V and J; all others were non-productive. Following IMGT convention, CDR3 was defined as the stretch from the second conserved V-encoded cysteine to the conserved J-encoded phenylalanine. The earlier analysis of a few hundred of the donors excluded any sequence lacking an unambiguous match to a single V gene segment. In an earlier analysis of 587 of the donors, V segments were called functional above 56.7% productive rearrangements and were called segregating when the between-donor standard deviation exceeded 5%. A statistical classification framework was developed to diagnose cytomegalovirus status using the catalog of TCR beta chain sequences. V and J gene assignment, in a later analysis, came from comparing TCR nucleotide sequences with IMGT/GENE-DB human TR gene sequences. In a later analysis, CDR3 sequences and most-parsimonious VDJ recombination scenarios were assigned using the TCRdist pipeline. A later analysis defined each TCR beta chain by its CDR3 amino acid sequence plus V-gene family, and excluded reads lacking a unique V-gene family. To address suspected cross-contamination and a sequencing artifact, a later analysis removed around 590 highly shared, low-generation-probability nucleotide sequences. In a later analysis, a clonal expansion index for each public chain was calculated from normalized within-repertoire ranks of inferred template counts. A later analysis computed generation probabilities with a VDJ recombination model fitted to out-of-frame rearrangements, and checked the results against IGoR. In a later analysis, TCR-TCR, TCR-HLA and TCR-CMV co-occurrence was scored with hypergeometric tests, and a repertoire-size bias correction was applied to TCR pairs. To estimate false discovery rates, a later analysis permuted the HLA or CMV assignments 20 times. In a later analysis, co-occurring TCRs were grouped using DBSCAN, with TCRdist sequence similarity added in when clustering inside HLA-allele-positive subsets. Repertoires with fewer than 30,000 or more than 120,000 public chains were left out of co-occurrence clustering, as were five repertoires with anomalous nucleotide sharing. TCRdb obtained this table from immuneACCESS and retained in-frame rearrangements with V and J assigned. These tables miss some clones; where compared with another copy, unresolved V genes account for less than half of the shortfall, and the remainder is unexplained. V and J calls and clone size are as listed in that table; D and trimming were resolved from the DNA. The sample yields 150,000 to 200,000 clones; roughly 80% were counted once. The ten largest make up 1% to 1.5% of the sample.

The cohort consisted of 600 to 700 healthy bone marrow donors. At the time of sampling, all cohort members were nominally healthy, though unrecorded immune exposures were likely present. The donor was CMV seropositive and was included in the group of 289 seropositive cohort members. Each donor provided a peripheral blood sample, and peripheral blood mononuclear cells were used for TCR beta sequencing. Genomic DNA was extracted from the blood cell samples with the Qiagen DNeasy Blood Extraction Kit. Source material: PBMCs. The sequence was collected from a man aged 50-60 years in good health and CMV-seropositive.

The DNA is TGTGCCAGCGGGACAGGGGGCTACGAGCAGTACTTC. Its protein product is CASGTGGYEQYF. The chain employs TRBV18 and TRBJ2-7; 11 junctional bases match TRBD1. At the junction V is shortened by 8 bases and J by 3 bases; bases outside the gene matches: 0. The CDR1 and CDR2 encoded by the germline V gene are KGHSH and LQKENI. The CDR3 sequence holds 12 residues, the cysteine and phenylalanine included. The kept DNA is CDR3 alone, 36 bases in frame from the first base.